This T cell receptor beta chain emerged from a study of response to subunit inactivated influenza vaccine. TCRdb used MiXCR to reprocess the RT-PCR reads, holding one entry per CDR3 protein. The sample yields about 500,000 distinct CDR3 sequences, approximately 17% seen once. Germline values: CDR1 KGHSH, CDR2 LQKENI. The V end lost 4 bases, the J end lost 5 bases, and 17 bases lay between the germline ends. CDR3 length: 15 amino acids. As regards this clonotype: Its antigen is still unknown.

Whole-study findings and limits: New T cells are recruited in small numbers by each seasonal influenza vaccination, according to the authors' suggestion.

The sequencing here drew on CD4+ T cells sorted from PBMCs, taken less than 30 months after vaccination. This receptor was obtained from a man aged 50 to 69 who received an inactivated influenza vaccine. This chain joins TRBV18 and TRBJ2-5, with TRBD2 as a possible D gene (6 bases). As DNA, the CDR3 is TGTGCCAGCTCACTCATTGGCGGGGCCACGGAGACCCAGTACTTC. As protein: CASSLIGGATETQYF.